Below are 24 T cell receptor beta chains sequenced from a single sample in a study of regulatory T cells in long-lasting Graves disease. Stated time point: newly diagnosed GD, antithyroid drugs for less than 3 months. Isolated PBMC RNA provided the starting material for the TCR library. For TCR beta, libraries came from iRepertoire HTBI primers and Arm-PCR of CDR3 regions. TCRdb re-analysed the multiplex PCR reads in MiXCR, keeping a single row per CDR3 protein. The sample comprises fewer than 650,000 distinct CDR3 sequences, around 16% of which are singletons, and about 12% rests with the top ten. This sample also belongs to another study, concerning T cells in Graves' hyperthyroidism and ophthalmopathy.

The specimen was peripheral blood mononuclear cells (PBMCs), collected at new diagnosis, from a patient treated with antithyroid drugs. These TCRs come from a man between 18 and 29 years old with Graves disease.

The table lists this clonotype with many counts. The chain is built from TRBV30 and TRBJ1-5; the D gene is possibly TRBD1 (5 bases). The CDR3 runs 17 residues. Trimming removed 3 bases from V and 2 bases from J, with 20 bases in between. Per germline, CDR1 GTSNPN and CDR2 SVGIG (reference sequence). The DNA for the CDR3 is TGTGCCTGGAGACCGGGACCGGGTACAGCGCGCAATCAGCCCCAGCATTTT. It codes for CAWRPGPGTARNQPQHF.

This clonotype was detected ten times or more. J is TRBJ2-2 and V is TRBV2; D gene ambiguous. V was trimmed by 4 bases and J by 0 bases, leaving 12 bases between them. There are 16 residues in the CDR3. From germline, CDR1 is SNHLY and CDR2 FYNNEI. CDR3 in amino acids: CASSGRHPANTGELFF. The CDR3 DNA reads TGTGCCAGCAGTGGCCGACACCCCGCGAACACCGGGGAGCTGTTTTTT.

This clonotype occurred many times. The DNA of the CDR3 is TGCGCCAGCAGCTTGCGGCCTAGCGGGGAAGATACGCAGTATTTT. Its protein is CASSLRPSGEDTQYF. This chain joins TRBV5-1 and TRBJ2-3, with 9 bases lining up with TRBD2. The CDR3 length is 15 residues. Germline trimming cut 1 base from V and 5 bases from J; bases unmatched to any gene: 5. The germline V gene has CDR1 SGHRS and CDR2 YFSETQ.

V usage is TRBV12-3 or TRBV12-4 and J usage is TRBJ1-4; D call uncertain. CDR3 size: 14 residues. V was cut by 5 bases and J by 3 bases, with 10 bases left in between. The CDR3 spells CASSRTASNEKLFF. CDR3 coding DNA: TGTGCCAGCAGTCGCACAGCGTCTAATGAAAAACTGTTTTTT.

This clonotype was counted between two and nine times. The chain couples TRBV30 to TRBJ2-7; D is ambiguous. In germline, CDR1 is GTSNPN, CDR2 SVGIG (reference sequence). CDR3 length equals 14 residues. V lost 0 bases, J lost 3 bases, and 12 bases lay in between. The CDR3 region is CAWSVKIPLYEQYF. The CDR3, as DNA: TGTGCCTGGAGTGTAAAGATTCCCCTCTACGAGCAGTACTTC. The full variable domain, its missing parts supplied by reference TRBV30 and TRBJ2-7, is SQTIHQWPATLVQPVGSPLSLECTVEGTSNPNLYWYRQAAGRGLQLLFYSVGIGQISSEVPQNLSASRPQDRQFILSSKKLLLSDSGFYLCAWSVKIPLYEQYFGPGTRLTVT.

V and J are TRBV10-2 and TRBJ1-1; 8 nucleotides agree with TRBD1. The CDR3 extends over 16 amino acids. The V gene's germline CDR1 is WSHSY and CDR2 SAAADI. V shed 1 base, J shed 4 bases, and the junction held 8 bases outside the gene matches. DNA of the CDR3: TGCGCCAGCAGTGAGTTGGACAGGGAATATGGCACTGAAGCTTTCTTT. Residues: CASSELDREYGTEAFF.

This clonotype was counted a few times. In DNA, the CDR3 is TGTGCCAGCAGCTTACCTAGCGGGAGCGACGAGCAGTACTTC. Its translation: CASSLPSGSDEQYF. The V and J genes are TRBV5-4 and TRBJ2-7, with TRBD2 identical over 10 bases. The ends lost 2 bases at V and 5 bases at J; junction bases unmatched: 4. Germline lookup yields CDR1 SGHNT and CDR2 YYREEE (reference sequence). This CDR3 region has 14 residues.

This sequence joins TRBV18 and TRBJ1-1; D unresolved. The V gene's germline CDR1 is KGHSH and CDR2 LQKENI. The ends were cut back, 1 base at V and 1 base at J, with 4 bases in the middle. The CDR3 is made up of 13 amino acids. CDR3 DNA: TGTGCCAGCTCACCACGGACGAACACTGAAGCTTTCTTT. It encodes CASSPRTNTEAFF.

The chain employs TRBV12-3 or TRBV12-4 and TRBJ1-3, with 7 nucleotides matching TRBD1. V was pared by 5 bases and J by 0 bases, with 7 bases of the junction left unmatched. The CDR3 has 16 amino acids. The CDR3 protein is CASSVGTAYSGNTIYF. The CDR3 DNA sequence: TGTGCCAGCAGTGTAGGGACAGCGTACTCTGGAAACACCATATATTTT.

On this clonotype itself: A much larger clone sits a single nucleotide away, making a read error possible. The genes are TRBV30 and TRBJ2-3; D is perhaps TRBD1 (6 bases). Trimming pared 5 bases from V and 0 bases from J, leaving 12 bases between. The CDR3 is 14 residues long. Germline CDR1 and CDR2: GTSNPN and SVGIG (reference sequence). The CDR3 bases are TGTGCCTGGGGTGGGGGCTTTAGCACAGATACGCAGTATTTT. This gives the protein CAWGGGFSTDTQYF.

This clonotype showed up just a few times. This rearrangement joins TRBV9 to TRBJ1-2, with D possibly being TRBD1 (5 bases). Germline CDR1 reads SGDLS; CDR2 reads YYNGEE. CDR3 size: 15 residues. Trimming pared 0 bases from V and 2 bases from J, leaving 11 bases between. The CDR3 reads CASSVAGGRNYGYTF. The CDR3 nucleotides read TGTGCCAGCAGCGTAGCGGGGGGACGGAACTATGGCTACACCTTC.

In this sample, this clonotype turned up many times. This chain connects TRBV10-3 to TRBJ2-7, with 9 bases identical to TRBD2. Unmatched junction bases numbered 16, after V lost 3 bases and J lost 13 bases. Germline V lookup: CDR1 ENHRY, CDR2 SYGVKD. This CDR3 contains 15 residues. CDR3 DNA sequence: TGTGCCATCAGTGATCACCTAGCGGGATCCCAGGGGCGATACTTC. The encoded protein is CAISDHLAGSQGRYF.

This clonotype was counted ten times or more. This chain uses TRBV12-3 or TRBV12-4 with TRBJ1-1; maybe TRBD1 (5 bases). V shed 8 bases and J shed 5 bases, with 18 bases lying between them. CDR3 length equals 14 residues. CDR3 sequence reads: CASVDIGGYTEAFF. In DNA form, the CDR3 reads TGTGCCAGCGTCGATATCGGGGGTTATACTGAAGCTTTCTTT.

This clonotype was detected many times. The V call is TRBV6-2 or TRBV6-3, the J call TRBJ2-1; D perhaps matches TRBD2 (5 bases). CDR1 and CDR2 from the germline V gene are MNHEY and SVGEGT. The CDR3 loop spans 14 amino acids. V was cut by 5 bases and J by 8 bases, with 16 bases left in between. The CDR3: CASSPPGLTDEQFF. DNA for the CDR3: TGTGCCAGCAGTCCTCCAGGACTGACGGATGAGCAGTTCTTC.

Ten or more counts support this clonotype. The chain uses TRBV28 and TRBJ1-1, with a possible D match to TRBD1 (5 bases). V was cut by 2 bases and J by 1 base, with 8 bases left in between. Germline loops: CDR1 MDHEN, CDR2 SYDVKM. The CDR3 spans 14 residues. CDR3 coding DNA: TGTGCCAGCAGTTTACTCGACAGGAACACTGAAGCTTTCTTT. This sequence encodes CASSLLDRNTEAFF.

In this sample, this clonotype turned up many times. V is TRBV12-3 or TRBV12-4 and J is TRBJ2-1, with TRBD2 matching over 10 bases. This CDR3 has 16 amino acids. V was pared by 4 bases and J by 10 bases, with 13 bases of the junction left unmatched. CDR3 loop: CASSSPGLAVFGEQFF. The CDR3 DNA reads TGTGCCAGCAGTTCACCCGGACTAGCGGTCTTCGGGGAGCAGTTCTTC.

This clonotype was detected many times. V gene TRBV20-1 combines with J gene TRBJ2-7; D uncertain. This CDR3 has 12 residues. V was cut by 4 bases and J by 6 bases, with 13 bases left in between. The germline gives CDR1 DFQATT, CDR2 SNEGSKA (reference sequence). The CDR3 is CSATDGYAEQYF. CDR3 in DNA: TGCAGTGCTACAGACGGGTACGCCGAGCAGTACTTC.

To note about this clonotype: Likely a read error: the CDR3 ends without its conserved phenylalanine or tryptophan. This chain connects TRBV9 to TRBJ2-6; no clear D gene. V gave up 1 base and J gave up 1 base, with 6 bases separating them. CDR1 and CDR2 (germline): SGDLS, YYNGEE. This CDR3 spans 15 amino acids. In nucleotides, the CDR3 is TGTGCCAGCAGCGTATTGGGGTCTGGGGCCAACGTCCTGACTCTC. Translated: CASSVLGSGANVLTL.

The chain is built from TRBV6-1 and TRBJ1-1, with TRBD1 matching over 7 bases. Trimming removed 5 bases from V and 7 bases from J; junction bases left unmatched: 13. Germline CDR1 and CDR2: MNHNS and SASEGT. The CDR3 is 15 residues long. Written as DNA, the CDR3 is TGTGCCAGCAGTCTCCAGGGGGTTCCCCAGGATGAAGCTTTCTTT. This codes for CASSLQGVPQDEAFF.

This clonotype was observed many times. The DNA of the CDR3 is TGTGCCAGCAGCGAACGGAGGACTAGCGGTACCAATGAGCAGTTCTTC. It translates to CASSERRTSGTNEQFF. V is TRBV2 and J is TRBJ2-1; 10 bases agree with TRBD2. The CDR3 runs to 16 residues. The germline V gene has CDR1 SNHLY and CDR2 FYNNEI. Trimming cost V 6 bases and J 6 bases; bases outside gene matches: 11.

The table lists this clonotype with many counts. This rearrangement joins TRBV7-8 to TRBJ1-1; D possibly corresponds to TRBD1 (6 bases). V lost 6 bases, J lost 3 bases, and 14 bases lay in between. The CDR3 spans 14 residues. Germline V gene sequence: CDR1 SGHVS, CDR2 FQNEAQ. Here the CDR3 DNA reads TGTGCCAGCAGTAGTGCCCACAGGGACACTGAAGCTTTCTTT. This codes for CASSSAHRDTEAFF.

This clonotype was found once. The chain employs TRBV20-1 and TRBJ2-2; TRBD2 aligns across 7 bases. The CDR3 extends over 14 amino acids. Germline lookup yields CDR1 DFQATT and CDR2 SNEGSKA (reference sequence). V lost 3 bases to trimming and J lost 1 base; unmatched junction nucleotides: 2. CDR3 amino acids: CSARGGGNTGELFF. The DNA for the CDR3 is TGCAGTGCTAGGGGGGGGGGGAACACCGGGGAGCTGTTTTTT.

This clonotype showed up just a few times. Sequence at one end of the junction differs from germline and may be a read error. The gene calls are TRBV27 and TRBJ2-7, with 12 bases aligning to TRBD1. Germline V gene lookup returns CDR1 MNHEY and CDR2 SMNVEV (reference sequence). This CDR3 comprises 19 residues. Written as DNA, the CDR3 is TGTGCTAGCAGTTCCCGGGACAGGGGGCCGGGTGGGGCCGTATACGAGCAGTACTTC. Translation gives CASSSRDRGPGGAVYEQYF.

This clonotype was seen at least ten times. The chain combines TRBV5-1 with TRBJ1-1; 7 bases fit TRBD1. The J segment lost 1 base and the V segment lost 4 bases, leaving 7 bases of the junction unmatched. Germline assignment: CDR1 SGHRS and CDR2 YFSETQ. CDR3 size: 15 residues. The CDR3 region has the DNA TGCGCCAGCAGCGGAACGACAGGGACGAACACTGAAGCTTTCTTT. As protein: CASSGTTGTNTEAFF.